These T cell receptor beta chains were read from a single sample in a study of molecular identifiers for immune sequencing clone quantification. TCRdb processed the PCR reads anew with MiXCR; each CDR3 protein has one entry. The data contain about 40,000 distinct CDR3 sequences, about 18% of them singletons. Material: naive CD8+ T cells from blood, with Jurkat cell RNA spiked in. These receptor sequences come from a human donor in good health. Some libraries in this study had Jurkat cell RNA spiked in. Each CDR3 is given with its conserved first and last residue. Fields, in order: clone size, V gene, J gene, D gene, CDR3 length, CDR3 protein, CDR3 DNA. D genes are given only for firm matches. Only part of the rows carry a size: once, few, many, or a class if the clone is expanded.

>few|TRBV7-6|TRBJ2-1|TRBD2|13
CASSQRDSNEQFF
TGTGCCAGCAGTCAGCGGGACTCCAATGAGCAGTTCTTC
>-|TRBV3-1|TRBJ2-5|-|14
CASSQPGPGETQYF
TGTGCCAGCAGCCAACCGGGACCAGGGGAGACCCAGTACTTC
>many|TRBV9|TRBJ2-7|-|12
CASSAPGTRQYF
TGTGCCAGCAGCGCCCCAGGCACCCGGCAGTACTTC
>many|TRBV6-6|TRBJ1-2|-|13
CASTRTGNYGYTF
TGTGCCAGCACCCGGACTGGAAACTATGGCTACACCTTC
>many|TRBV5-6|TRBJ2-6|-|14
CASSFNSGANVLTF
TGTGCCAGCAGCTTCAACTCTGGGGCCAACGTCCTGACTTTC
>few|TRBV12-3/TRBV12-4|TRBJ2-2|-|13
CAIPAAVPGELFF
TGTGCCATCCCGGCCGCGGTGCCCGGGGAGCTGTTTTTT
>many|TRBV7-8|TRBJ1-5|-|15
CASSFGMIPNQPQHF
TGTGCCAGCAGCTTTGGGATGATCCCCAATCAGCCCCAGCATTTT
>many|TRBV3-1|TRBJ2-6|TRBD2|18
CASSHQTSGRLGANVLTF
TGTGCCAGCAGCCATCAGACTAGCGGGAGGCTTGGGGCCAACGTCCTGACTTTC
>many|TRBV7-2|TRBJ2-7|-|15
CASSLVAEATYEQYF
TGTGCCAGCAGCTTAGTCGCGGAGGCGACCTACGAGCAGTACTTC
>many|TRBV6-5|TRBJ2-1|-|14
CASSYGRVGNEQFF
TGTGCCAGCAGTTACGGCAGGGTTGGAAATGAGCAGTTCTTC
>many|TRBV12-3/TRBV12-4|TRBJ2-5|-|14
CASSLGPYQETQYF
TGTGCCAGCAGTTTAGGGCCGTACCAAGAGACCCAGTACTTC
>many|TRBV7-9|TRBJ2-3|-|15
CASSFVAGAPDTQYF
TGTGCCAGCAGCTTTGTTGCAGGTGCTCCAGATACGCAGTATTTT
>many|TRBV27|TRBJ2-3|-|11
CATRITDTQYF
TGTGCCACCCGCATCACAGATACGCAGTATTTT
>few|TRBV7-9|TRBJ2-7|-|13
CASSLAVSYEQYF
TGTGCCAGCAGCTTAGCAGTATCCTACGAGCAGTACTTC
>many|TRBV7-9|TRBJ2-5|TRBD2|18
CASSPRLAGAHYQETQYF
TGTGCCAGCAGCCCTCGTCTAGCGGGAGCTCATTACCAAGAGACCCAGTACTTC
>once|TRBV7-3|TRBJ2-2|-|14
CASSLRSDTGELFF
TGTGCCAGCAGCTTAAGATCGGACACCGGGGAGCTGTTTTTT
>many|TRBV4-3|TRBJ1-5|-|15
CASSQVDGPGQPQHF
TGCGCCAGCAGCCAAGTGGATGGGCCGGGTCAGCCCCAGCATTTT
>few|TRBV5-1|TRBJ2-3|TRBD2|15
CASSLIAGSTDTQYF
TGCGCCAGCAGCCTAATAGCGGGGAGCACAGATACGCAGTATTTT
>few|TRBV19|TRBJ1-2|-|10
CASSLNGYTF
TGTGCCAGTAGTTTGAATGGCTACACCTTC
>few|TRBV6-5|TRBJ2-1|-|11
CASSYWSEQFF
TGTGCCAGCAGTTACTGGAGTGAGCAGTTCTTC
>many|TRBV9|TRBJ1-1|TRBD1|15
CASSADRDPGGEAFF
TGTGCCAGCAGCGCCGACCGGGACCCAGGGGGTGAAGCTTTCTTT
>few|TRBV19|TRBJ2-1|TRBD2|16
CASSMGTSGYYNEQFF
TGTGCCAGTAGTATGGGGACTAGCGGGTACTACAATGAGCAGTTCTTC
>many|TRBV4-3|TRBJ2-7|-|14
CASSQDAGDDEQYF
TGCGCCAGCAGCCAAGACGCAGGGGATGACGAGCAGTACTTC
>many|TRBV9|TRBJ2-7|-|14
CASSAGLARYEQYF
TGTGCCAGCAGCGCAGGGCTAGCGAGGTACGAGCAGTACTTC
>few|TRBV29-1|TRBJ2-7|-|12
CSVVGTGNEQYF
TGCAGCGTTGTAGGCACAGGGAATGAGCAGTACTTC
>many|TRBV6-5|TRBJ2-7|-|12
CASSPGPYEQYF
TGTGCCAGCAGCCCAGGACCCTACGAGCAGTACTTC
>few|TRBV4-3|TRBJ2-7|TRBD2|15
CASSQGAGTNYEQYF
TGCGCCAGCAGCCAAGGCGCCGGGACTAACTACGAGCAGTACTTC
>-|TRBV9|TRBJ2-6|-|20
CASSVIGGPLLYSGANVLTF
TGTGCCAGCAGCGTAATCGGGGGGCCGTTACTCTACTCTGGGGCCAACGTCCTGACTTTC
>-|TRBV12-3/TRBV12-4|TRBJ1-3|-|19
CASSIPRDENFPSGNTIYF
TGTGCCAGCAGTATCCCCCGGGACGAGAACTTCCCCTCTGGAAACACCATATATTTT
>once|TRBV2|TRBJ1-1|-|11
CGSSEGGEAFF
TGTGGCAGCAGTGAGGGTGGGGAAGCTTTCTTT
>many|TRBV4-1|TRBJ2-7|-|14
CASSQDARFYEQYF
TGCGCCAGCAGCCAAGATGCCAGGTTCTACGAGCAGTACTTC
>-|TRBV20-1|TRBJ2-1|-|15
CSARDRRLGDWEQFF
TGCAGTGCTAGAGATCGAAGACTAGGGGACTGGGAGCAGTTCTTC
>few|TRBV15|TRBJ2-5|-|12
CATSDGGETQYF
TGTGCCACCAGCGACGGGGGAGAGACCCAGTACTTC
>many|TRBV6-2/TRBV6-3|TRBJ2-7|TRBD2|15
CATTPVRGEAYEQYF
TGTGCCACCACCCCTGTTCGGGGGGAGGCCTACGAGCAGTACTTC
>many|TRBV15|TRBJ1-1|-|14
CATSHAGMNTEAFF
TGTGCCACCAGCCACGCAGGTATGAACACTGAAGCTTTCTTT
>many|TRBV5-6|TRBJ1-2|TRBD1|15
CASSPGQGFNYGYTF
TGTGCCAGCAGCCCGGGACAGGGCTTCAACTATGGCTACACCTTC
>many|TRBV20-1|TRBJ2-1|TRBD2|17
CTAVVLVGGPSYNEQFF
TGCACTGCCGTGGTGCTTGTGGGAGGGCCCTCATACAATGAGCAGTTCTTC
>few|TRBV28|TRBJ2-3|-|19
CASSFPGSESPGYTDTQYF
TGTGCCAGCAGCTTTCCGGGTTCCGAGTCCCCGGGATACACAGATACGCAGTATTTT
>few|TRBV28|TRBJ2-5|TRBD2|15
CASSSVAGVEETQYF
TGTGCCAGCAGTTCAGTAGCGGGAGTGGAAGAGACCCAGTACTTC
>many|TRBV6-1|TRBJ1-1|-|13
CASSAGVNTEAFF
TGTGCCAGCAGTGCTGGGGTGAACACTGAAGCTTTCTTT
>many|TRBV6-2/TRBV6-3|TRBJ2-1|TRBD2|17
CASSPRLAGWFANEQFF
TGTGCCAGCAGTCCAAGACTAGCGGGATGGTTTGCCAATGAGCAGTTCTTC
>many|TRBV9|TRBJ2-2|-|15
CASSAQGYNTGELFF
TGTGCCAGCAGCGCACAGGGATACAACACCGGGGAGCTGTTTTTT
>many|TRBV12-3/TRBV12-4|TRBJ1-1|-|14
CASSFGTLNTEAFF
TGTGCCAGCAGTTTCGGGACACTTAACACTGAAGCTTTCTTT
>many|TRBV3-1|TRBJ1-4|-|16
CASSAIDRATNEKLFF
TGTGCCAGCAGCGCCATCGACCGAGCAACTAATGAAAAACTGTTTTTT
>few|TRBV19|TRBJ1-5|-|18
CASSILPASPEAGQPQHF
TGTGCCAGTAGTATTTTACCCGCTTCCCCCGAGGCCGGTCAGCCCCAGCATTTT
>-|TRBV3-1|TRBJ2-1|-|15
CASSQPTGSVYEQFF
TGTGCCAGCAGCCAACCCACTGGGTCTGTGTATGAGCAGTTCTTC
>-|TRBV6-6|TRBJ2-7|TRBD1|14
CASITGTGSNEQYF
TGTGCCAGCATTACCGGGACAGGTAGTAACGAGCAGTACTTC
>many|TRBV24-1|TRBJ1-5|-|15
CATSENTGPYQPQHF
TGTGCCACCAGTGAAAATACAGGGCCTTATCAGCCCCAGCATTTT
>many|TRBV20-1|TRBJ2-1|TRBD2|11
CSAESGNGEFF
TGCAGTGCTGAAAGCGGGAACGGGGAGTTCTTC